A single sample is the source of the 11 T cell receptor beta chains below, sequenced in a study of blood T cell repertoires in COVID-19. Produced via immunoSEQ multiplex PCR; TCRdb's table is partial and in-frame only. The sample holds approximately 97,000 clones, less than 95% seen once. Sequencing used peripheral blood. All receptors come from a man in his 60s with acute or convalescent COVID-19.

This chain links TRBV5-5 with TRBJ1-2, with unresolved D. The V end was cut by 0 bases, the J end by 6 bases, with 9 bases between. The CDR3 sequence is 13 residues long. Per the germline V gene, CDR1 is SGHKS and CDR2 is YYEKEE (reference sequence). CDR3 sequence: CASSLEGENGYTF. The CDR3, as DNA: TGTGCCAGCAGCTTGGAGGGAGAAAATGGCTACACCTTC.

V usage is TRBV7-2 and J usage is TRBJ1-3; unclear D gene. V shed 3 bases and J shed 4 bases, with 10 bases lying between them. The germline gives CDR1 SGHTA, CDR2 FQGNSA. The length of the CDR3 is 14 residues. CDR3 loop: CASSFYLEGNTIYF. The CDR3 DNA is TGTGCCAGCAGCTTTTACCTCGAGGGAAACACCATATATTTT.

This chain uses TRBV18 with TRBJ1-1; 10 bases map to TRBD1. V dropped 3 bases and J dropped 10; count of bases not matched to a gene: 2. The CDR3 has 12 amino acids. The germline gives CDR1 KGHSH, CDR2 LQKENI. The CDR3 DNA sequence: TGTGCCAGCTCACCGGACAGGGGGGGAGCTTTCTTT. This encodes CASSPDRGGAFF.

The chain employs TRBV2 and TRBJ2-6, with TRBD1 matching over 7 bases. Germline trimming cut 3 bases from V and 4 bases from J; bases unmatched to any gene: 9. Germline loops: CDR1 SNHLY, CDR2 FYNNEI. This CDR3 region has 17 residues. The CDR3 bases are TGTGCCAGCAGTGACGGCCAGGGGGTAGCCGGGGCCAACGTCCTGACTTTC. It is translated as CASSDGQGVAGANVLTF.

The rearrangement links TRBV27 to TRBJ2-3; 8 nucleotides line up with TRBD2. Trimming cost V 3 bases and J 3 bases; bases outside gene matches: 2. CDR3 length: 14 residues. The germline gives CDR1 MNHEY, CDR2 SMNVEV (reference sequence). DNA for the CDR3: TGTGCCAGCAGTTTGCGGGGGGCAACAGATACGCAGTATTTT. Its protein product is CASSLRGATDTQYF.

CDR3 in DNA: TGTGCCAGCAGCCAGCAACCGGGGACTAAAGAGACCCAGTACTTC. It encodes CASSQQPGTKETQYF. The chain is built from TRBV4-2 and TRBJ2-5; 7 bases are a match to TRBD2. Germline trimming cut 3 bases from V and 3 bases from J; bases unmatched to any gene: 7. This CDR3 comprises 15 residues. CDR1 LGHNA and CDR2 YNFKEQ come from the germline V gene.

The V gene is TRBV11-2, the J gene TRBJ1-5, with a weak D call TRBD1 (6 bases). This CDR3 region has 13 residues. In germline, CDR1 is SGHAT, CDR2 FQNNGV. Trimming left V 3 bases short and J 7 bases short, with 10 bases between. The CDR3 reads CASSFIGGQPQHF. The DNA of the CDR3 is TGTGCCAGCAGCTTTATAGGGGGACAGCCCCAGCATTTT. The complete variable domain, with remaining parts taken from reference TRBV11-2 and TRBJ1-5, reads EAGVAQSPRYKIIEKRQSVAFWCNPISGHATLYWYQQILGQGPKLLIQFQNNGVVDDSQLPKDRFSAERLKGVDSTLKIQPAKLEDSAVYLCASSFIGGQPQHFGDGTRLSIL.

This clone was detected only once. The chain carries TRBV3-1 (or the pseudogene TRBV3-2) and TRBJ2-2; D is undetermined. This CDR3 contains 14 residues. Looked up from germline, CDR1 is LGHDT and CDR2 is YNNKEL (reference sequence). The V end was cut by 1 base, the J end by 6 bases, with 9 bases between. This chain's CDR3 is CASSQVIPSGELFF. CDR3 sequence (DNA): TGTGCCAGCAGCCAAGTTATCCCCTCCGGGGAGCTGTTTTTT.

The CDR3 sequence is CASSRTGASSGNTIYF. The CDR3 nucleotides are TGTGCCAGCTCCAGGACAGGGGCCAGCTCTGGAAACACCATATATTTT. The rearrangement joins TRBV18 to TRBJ1-3; 9 bases line up with TRBD1. The CDR3 runs 16 residues. CDR1 and CDR2 (germline): KGHSH, LQKENI. With V trimmed by 6 bases and J by 0 bases, 6 bases remained unmatched.

This sequence joins TRBV5-5 and TRBJ1-6; possibly TRBD1 for D (5 bases). This CDR3 comprises 14 residues. Per germline, CDR1 SGHKS and CDR2 YYEKEE (reference sequence). V was shortened by 4 bases and J by 5 bases, with 10 bases between the two germline ends. The CDR3 coding sequence is TGTGCCAGCAGCCCCCAGACAGATAATTCACCCCTCCACTTT. This encodes CASSPQTDNSPLHF.

The rearrangement links TRBV2 to TRBJ2-7; 10 bases agree with TRBD2. J gave up 0 bases and V 4 bases, and 15 bases lay outside the gene matches. CDR1 SNHLY and CDR2 FYNNEI come from the germline V gene. The CDR3 is 19 residues long. This CDR3 is CASSGGGLAGARSSYEQYF. In DNA, the CDR3 is TGTGCCAGCAGTGGGGGGGGCCTAGCGGGAGCCCGGAGCTCCTACGAGCAGTACTTC.